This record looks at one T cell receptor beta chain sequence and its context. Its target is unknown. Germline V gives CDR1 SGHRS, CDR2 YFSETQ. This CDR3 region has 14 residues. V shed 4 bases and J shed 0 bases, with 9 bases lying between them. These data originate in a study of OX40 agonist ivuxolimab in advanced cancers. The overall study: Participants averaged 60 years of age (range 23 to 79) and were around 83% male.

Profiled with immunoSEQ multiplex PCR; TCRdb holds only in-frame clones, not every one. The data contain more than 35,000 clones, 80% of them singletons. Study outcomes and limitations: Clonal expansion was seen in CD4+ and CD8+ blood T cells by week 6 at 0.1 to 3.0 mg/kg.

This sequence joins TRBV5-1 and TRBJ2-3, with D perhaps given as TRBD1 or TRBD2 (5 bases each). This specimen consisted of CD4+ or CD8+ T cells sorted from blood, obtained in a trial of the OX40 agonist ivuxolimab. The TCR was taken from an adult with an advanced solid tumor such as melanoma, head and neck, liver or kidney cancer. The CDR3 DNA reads TGCGCCAGCAGCGAGGGACCGAGCACAGATACGCAGTATTTT. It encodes CASSEGPSTDTQYF.